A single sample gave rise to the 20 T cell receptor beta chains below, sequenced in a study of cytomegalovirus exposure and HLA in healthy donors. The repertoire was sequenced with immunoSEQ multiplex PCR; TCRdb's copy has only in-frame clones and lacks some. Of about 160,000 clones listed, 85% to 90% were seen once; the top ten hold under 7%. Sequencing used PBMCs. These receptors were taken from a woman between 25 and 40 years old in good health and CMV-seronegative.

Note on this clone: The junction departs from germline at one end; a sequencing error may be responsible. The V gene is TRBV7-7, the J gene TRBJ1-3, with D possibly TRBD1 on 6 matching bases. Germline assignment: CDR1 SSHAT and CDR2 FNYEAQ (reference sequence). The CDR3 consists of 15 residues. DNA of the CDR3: TGTGCTAGCAGCCGCGGGACAAACTCTGGAAACACCATATATTTT. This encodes CASSRGTNSGNTIYF.

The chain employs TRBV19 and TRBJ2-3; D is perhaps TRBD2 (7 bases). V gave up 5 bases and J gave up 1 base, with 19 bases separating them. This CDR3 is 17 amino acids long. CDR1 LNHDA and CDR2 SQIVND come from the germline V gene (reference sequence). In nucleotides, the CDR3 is TGTGCCAGTAGTCCGGGTGGGGGGGCGGATGGCACAGATACGCAGTATTTT. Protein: CASSPGGGADGTDTQYF.

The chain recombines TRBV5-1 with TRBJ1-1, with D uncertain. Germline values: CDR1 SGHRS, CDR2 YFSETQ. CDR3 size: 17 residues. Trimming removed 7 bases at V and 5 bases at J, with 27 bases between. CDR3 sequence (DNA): TGCGCCAGCTCGCGTTATCCCCCCGAGATTTTAGAAACTGAAGCTTTCTTT. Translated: CASSRYPPEILETEAFF.

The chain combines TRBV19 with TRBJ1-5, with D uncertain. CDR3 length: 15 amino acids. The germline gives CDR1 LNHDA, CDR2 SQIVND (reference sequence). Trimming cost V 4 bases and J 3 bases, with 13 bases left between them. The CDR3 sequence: CASSTQGGFNQPQHF. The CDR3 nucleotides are TGTGCCAGTAGTACCCAAGGAGGGTTCAATCAGCCCCAGCATTTT.

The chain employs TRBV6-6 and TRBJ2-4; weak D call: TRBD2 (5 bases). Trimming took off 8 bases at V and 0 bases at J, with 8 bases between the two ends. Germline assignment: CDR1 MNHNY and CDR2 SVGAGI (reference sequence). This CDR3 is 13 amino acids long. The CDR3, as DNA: TGTGCCAGCGGGGAGATAGCCAAAAACATTCAGTACTTC. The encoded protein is CASGEIAKNIQYF.

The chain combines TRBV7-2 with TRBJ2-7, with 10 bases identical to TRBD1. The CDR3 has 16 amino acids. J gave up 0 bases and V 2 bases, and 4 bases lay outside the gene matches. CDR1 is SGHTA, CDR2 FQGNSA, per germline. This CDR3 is CASSLNRQGASYEQYF. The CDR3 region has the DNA TGTGCCAGCAGCTTAAATCGACAGGGGGCCTCCTACGAGCAGTACTTC.

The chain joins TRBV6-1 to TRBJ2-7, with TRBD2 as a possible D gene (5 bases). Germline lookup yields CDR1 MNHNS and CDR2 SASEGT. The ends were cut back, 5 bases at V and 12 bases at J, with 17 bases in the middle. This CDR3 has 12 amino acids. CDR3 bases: TGTGCCAGCAGTCAGACGAGGACTCGGTGGTACTTC. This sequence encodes CASSQTRTRWYF.

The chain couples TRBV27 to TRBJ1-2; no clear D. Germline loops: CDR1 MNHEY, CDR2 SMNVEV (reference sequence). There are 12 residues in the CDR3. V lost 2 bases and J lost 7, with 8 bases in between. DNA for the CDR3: TGTGCCAGCAGTTTAGCTGGGGTTGGCTACACCTTC. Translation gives CASSLAGVGYTF.

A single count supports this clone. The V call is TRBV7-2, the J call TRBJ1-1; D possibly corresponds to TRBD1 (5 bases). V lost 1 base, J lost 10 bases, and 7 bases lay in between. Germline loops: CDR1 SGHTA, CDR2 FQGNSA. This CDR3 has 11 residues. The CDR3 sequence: CASSLERGAFF. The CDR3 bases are TGTGCCAGCAGCTTAGAGAGGGGAGCTTTCTTT.

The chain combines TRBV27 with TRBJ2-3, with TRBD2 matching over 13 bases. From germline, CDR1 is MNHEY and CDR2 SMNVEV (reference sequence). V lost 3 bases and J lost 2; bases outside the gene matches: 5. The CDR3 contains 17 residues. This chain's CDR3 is CASSLMTSGGPTDTQYF. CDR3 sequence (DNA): TGTGCCAGCAGTTTGATGACTAGCGGGGGGCCCACAGATACGCAGTATTTT.

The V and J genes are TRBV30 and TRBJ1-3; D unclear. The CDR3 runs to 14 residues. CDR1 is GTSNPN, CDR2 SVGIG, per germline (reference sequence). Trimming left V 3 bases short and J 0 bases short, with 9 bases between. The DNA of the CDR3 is TGTGCCTGGAGATCGGACCCCTCTGGAAACACCATATATTTT. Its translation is CAWRSDPSGNTIYF.

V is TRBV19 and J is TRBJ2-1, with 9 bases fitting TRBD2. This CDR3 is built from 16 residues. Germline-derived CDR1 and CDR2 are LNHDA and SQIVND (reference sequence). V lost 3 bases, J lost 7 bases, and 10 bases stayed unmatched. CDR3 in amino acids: CASSIGAGGGVNEQFF. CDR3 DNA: TGTGCCAGTAGTATCGGAGCGGGAGGAGGCGTAAATGAGCAGTTCTTC.

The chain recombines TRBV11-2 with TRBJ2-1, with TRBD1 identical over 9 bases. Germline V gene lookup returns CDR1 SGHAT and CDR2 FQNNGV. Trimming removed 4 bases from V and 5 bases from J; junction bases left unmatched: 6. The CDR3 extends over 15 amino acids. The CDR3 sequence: CASSYGQGSDNEQFF. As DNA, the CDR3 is TGTGCCAGCAGCTATGGACAGGGGAGCGACAATGAGCAGTTCTTC.

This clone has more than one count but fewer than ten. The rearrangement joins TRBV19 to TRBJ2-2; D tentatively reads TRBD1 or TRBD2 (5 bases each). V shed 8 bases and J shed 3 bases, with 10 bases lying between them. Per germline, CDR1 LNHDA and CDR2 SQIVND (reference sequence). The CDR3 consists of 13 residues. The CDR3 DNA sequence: TGTGCCAGTCAGGGACGGGACACCGGGGAGCTGTTTTTT. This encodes CASQGRDTGELFF.

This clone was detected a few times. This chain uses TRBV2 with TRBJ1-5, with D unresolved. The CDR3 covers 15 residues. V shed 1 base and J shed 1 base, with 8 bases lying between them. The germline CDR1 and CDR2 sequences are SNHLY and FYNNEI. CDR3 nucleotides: TGTGCCAGCAGTGAAGAGTCAGGCAGCAATCAGCCCCAGCATTTT. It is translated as CASSEESGSNQPQHF.

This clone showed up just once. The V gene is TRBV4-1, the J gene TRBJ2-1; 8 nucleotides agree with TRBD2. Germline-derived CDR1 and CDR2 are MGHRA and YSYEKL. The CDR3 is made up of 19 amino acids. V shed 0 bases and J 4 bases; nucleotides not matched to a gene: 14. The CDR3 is CASSQDSNAGGRIYNEQFF. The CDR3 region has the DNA TGCGCCAGCAGCCAAGATTCAAATGCGGGAGGACGGATTTACAATGAGCAGTTCTTC.

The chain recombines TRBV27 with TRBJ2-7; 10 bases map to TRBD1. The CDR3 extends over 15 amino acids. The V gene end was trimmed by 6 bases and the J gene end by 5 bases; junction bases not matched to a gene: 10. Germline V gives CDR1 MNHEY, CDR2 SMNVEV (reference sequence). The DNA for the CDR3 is TGTGCCAGCAGCAATTCCGGGACAGGGGTCGACGAGCAGTACTTC. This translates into CASSNSGTGVDEQYF.

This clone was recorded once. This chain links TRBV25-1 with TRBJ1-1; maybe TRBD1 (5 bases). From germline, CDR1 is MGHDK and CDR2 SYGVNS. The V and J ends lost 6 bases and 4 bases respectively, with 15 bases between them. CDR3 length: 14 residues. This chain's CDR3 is CASRGTAQSTEAFF. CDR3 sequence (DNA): TGTGCCAGCAGAGGGACGGCCCAGAGCACTGAAGCTTTCTTT.

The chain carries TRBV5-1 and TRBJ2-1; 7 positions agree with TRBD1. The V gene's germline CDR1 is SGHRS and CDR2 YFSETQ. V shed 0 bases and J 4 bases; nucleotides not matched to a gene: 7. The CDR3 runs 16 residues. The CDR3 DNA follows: TGCGCCAGCAGCTTGGCCCGTCAGGGGGAGTACAATGAGCAGTTCTTC. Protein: CASSLARQGEYNEQFF.

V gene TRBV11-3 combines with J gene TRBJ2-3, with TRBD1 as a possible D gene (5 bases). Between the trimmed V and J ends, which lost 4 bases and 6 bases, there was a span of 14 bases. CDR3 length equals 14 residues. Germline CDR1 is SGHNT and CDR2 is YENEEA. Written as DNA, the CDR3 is TGTGCCAGCAGCTCACCGACAACAGGCGATACGCAGTATTTT. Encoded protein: CASSSPTTGDTQYF.